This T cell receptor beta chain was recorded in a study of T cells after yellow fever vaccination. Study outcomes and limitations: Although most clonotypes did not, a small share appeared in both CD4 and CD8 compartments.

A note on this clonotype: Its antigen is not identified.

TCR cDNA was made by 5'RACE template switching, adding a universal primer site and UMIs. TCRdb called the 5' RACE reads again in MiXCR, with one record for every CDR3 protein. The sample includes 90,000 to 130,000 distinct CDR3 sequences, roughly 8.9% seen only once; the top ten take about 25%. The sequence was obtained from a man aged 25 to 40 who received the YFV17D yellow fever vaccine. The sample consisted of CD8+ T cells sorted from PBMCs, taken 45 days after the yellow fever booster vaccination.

The CDR3 spells CATSPEGQGYVEQYF. The CDR3 DNA is TGTGCCACCTCTCCCGAGGGGCAGGGGTACGTCGAGCAGTACTTC. The J gene is TRBJ2-7, the V gene TRBV2, with D perhaps TRBD1 (6 bases). From germline, CDR1 is SNHLY and CDR2 FYNNEI. The CDR3 totals 15 residues. Trimming removed 10 bases at V and 6 bases at J, with 25 bases between. Filled out from reference TRBV2 and TRBJ2-7, the complete variable domain reads EPEVTQTPSHQVTQMGQEVILRCVPISNHLYFYWYRQILGQKVEFLVSFYNNEISEKSEIFDDQFSVERPDGSNFTLKIRSTKLEDSAMYFCATSPEGQGYVEQYFGPGTRLTVT.